The present T cell receptor (beta chain) was sequenced within a study of blood T cell repertoires in COVID-19. Across the study: Sources were T cells, B-cell-depleted T cells, or PBMCs; the material itself was cDNA or gDNA.

The V and J ends lost 8 bases and 1 base, in that order; junction bases with no gene match: 1. The CDR3 runs to 13 residues. Profiling relied on immunoSEQ multiplex PCR, and the TCRdb table lists in-frame clones only, not all of them. The sample yields 200,000 to 250,000 clones, 75% to 90% seen once. This clone has only one observation. The chain combines TRBV12-3 or TRBV12-4 with TRBJ2-7; 11 positions agree with TRBD1. The receptor was isolated from a man aged 25-40 years with COVID-19, enrolled during active disease. Sequenced material: peripheral blood. In DNA form, the CDR3 reads TGTGCCAGCGGGACAGGGGGGTCCTACGAGCAGTACTTC. Translation: CASGTGGSYEQYF.